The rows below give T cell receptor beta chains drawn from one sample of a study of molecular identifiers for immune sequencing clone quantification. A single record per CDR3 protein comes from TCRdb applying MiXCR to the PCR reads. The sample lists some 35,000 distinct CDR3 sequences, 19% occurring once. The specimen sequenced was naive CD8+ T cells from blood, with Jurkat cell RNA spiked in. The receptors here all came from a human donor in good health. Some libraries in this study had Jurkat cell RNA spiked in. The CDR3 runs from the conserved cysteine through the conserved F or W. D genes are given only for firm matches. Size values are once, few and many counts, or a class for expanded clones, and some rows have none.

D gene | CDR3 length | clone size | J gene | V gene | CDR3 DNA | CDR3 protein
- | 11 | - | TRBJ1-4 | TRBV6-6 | TGTGCCAGCACCCACGGGGGGAATCTGTTTTTT | CASTHGGNLFF
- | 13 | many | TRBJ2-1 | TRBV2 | TGTGCCAGCAGAGCACGACTAGGACTTGAGCAGTTCTTC | CASRARLGLEQFF
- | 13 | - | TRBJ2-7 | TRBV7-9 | TGTGCCAGCAGCTCACCAGGGACCCGGGAGCAGTACTTC | CASSSPGTREQYF
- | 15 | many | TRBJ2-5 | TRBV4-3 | TGCGCCAGCAGCCAATATTTGGCAGGTCAAGAGACCCAGTACTTC | CASSQYLAGQETQYF
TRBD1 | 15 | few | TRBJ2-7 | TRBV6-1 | TGTGCCAGCCAAATCGGGACAGGACCTACCTACGAGCAGTACTTC | CASQIGTGPTYEQYF
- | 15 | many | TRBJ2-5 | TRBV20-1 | TGCAGTGCCAGAGGGGGACGGGGCTTAGAAGAGACCCAGTACTTC | CSARGGRGLEETQYF
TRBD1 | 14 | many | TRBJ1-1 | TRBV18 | TGTGCCAGCTCACTGGACAGGGCAAGCACTGAAGCTTTCTTT | CASSLDRASTEAFF
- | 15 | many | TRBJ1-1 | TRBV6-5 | TGTGCCAGCAGTTACTCCGCACTAATGAACACTGAAGCTTTCTTT | CASSYSALMNTEAFF
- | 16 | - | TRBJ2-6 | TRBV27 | TGTGCCAGCAGCCCTTTAGGAACCTCTGGGGCCAACGTCCTGACTTTC | CASSPLGTSGANVLTF
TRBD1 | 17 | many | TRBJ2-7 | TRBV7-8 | TGTGCCAGCAGCCCGACGGACAGGGGTTTGTGGCCCTACGAGCAGTACTTC | CASSPTDRGLWPYEQYF
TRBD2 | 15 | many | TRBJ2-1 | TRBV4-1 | TGCGCCAGCAGCCAGGATAGCGGGACACCCAATGAGCAGTTCTTC | CASSQDSGTPNEQFF
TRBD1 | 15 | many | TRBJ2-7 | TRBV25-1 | TGTGCCAGCAGTGTAGGGACAGGGCCTTCCTACGAGCAGTACTTC | CASSVGTGPSYEQYF
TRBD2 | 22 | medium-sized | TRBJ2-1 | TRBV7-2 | TGTGCCAGCAGCTTAGCCCGAATCTTTAGAGGTCCGACTAGCGGGAGAATCAGTGAGCAGTTCTTC | CASSLARIFRGPTSGRISEQFF
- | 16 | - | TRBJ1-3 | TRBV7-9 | TGTGCCTGCAGCTCCGTTACAGGCCACTCTGGAAACACCATATATTTT | CACSSVTGHSGNTIYF
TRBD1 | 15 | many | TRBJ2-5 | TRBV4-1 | TGCGCCAGCAGCCAAGCAGGGACAGGGTTAGAGACCCAGTACTTC | CASSQAGTGLETQYF
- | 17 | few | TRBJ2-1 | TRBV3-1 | TGTGCCAGCAGCCAACTACTAGGGGCTAGTCCTTACAATGAGCAGTTCTTC | CASSQLLGASPYNEQFF
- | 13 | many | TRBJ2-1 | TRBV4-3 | TGCGCCAGCAGCCAAACAAGGGACAATGAGCAGTTCTTC | CASSQTRDNEQFF
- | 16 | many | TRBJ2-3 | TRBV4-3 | TGCGCCAGCAGCCAAGATCACGGGGGACTCACAGATACGCAGTATTTT | CASSQDHGGLTDTQYF
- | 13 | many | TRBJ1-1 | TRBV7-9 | TGTGCCAGCAGCTTAGGGACCGGGCTTGAAGCTTTCTTT | CASSLGTGLEAFF
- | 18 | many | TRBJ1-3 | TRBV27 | TGTGCCAGCAGTCCCCTTGCCCCGACAGGCATCTCTGGAAACACCATATATTTT | CASSPLAPTGISGNTIYF
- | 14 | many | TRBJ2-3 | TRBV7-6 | TGTGCCAGCAGCTTAGCAATGGGGGTAGATACGCAGTATTTT | CASSLAMGVDTQYF
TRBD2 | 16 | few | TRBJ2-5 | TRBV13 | TGTGCCAGCAGCACCGGACTAGCGGGTCCCGCGGAGACCCAGTACTTC | CASSTGLAGPAETQYF
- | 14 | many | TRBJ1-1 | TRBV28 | TGTGCCGCTGGCCGTAGGTCCTTGGGCACTGAAGCTTTCTTT | CAAGRRSLGTEAFF
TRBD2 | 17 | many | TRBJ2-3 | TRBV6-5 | TGTGCCAGCAGTTTTACTTCGGAGCGGGGGGGCCCAGATACGCAGTATTTT | CASSFTSERGGPDTQYF
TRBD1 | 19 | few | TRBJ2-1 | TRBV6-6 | TGTGCCAGCAGCCTCCGGGACAGGGGGCATTCTACGTCCTACAATGAGCAGTTCTTC | CASSLRDRGHSTSYNEQFF
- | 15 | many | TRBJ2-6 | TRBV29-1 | TGCAGCGTTGAAGGACAGAACTCTGGGGCCAACGTCCTGACTTTC | CSVEGQNSGANVLTF
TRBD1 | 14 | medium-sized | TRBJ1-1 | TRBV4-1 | TGCGCCAGCACGTACAGGGGGCCGGGCACTGAAGCTTTCTTT | CASTYRGPGTEAFF